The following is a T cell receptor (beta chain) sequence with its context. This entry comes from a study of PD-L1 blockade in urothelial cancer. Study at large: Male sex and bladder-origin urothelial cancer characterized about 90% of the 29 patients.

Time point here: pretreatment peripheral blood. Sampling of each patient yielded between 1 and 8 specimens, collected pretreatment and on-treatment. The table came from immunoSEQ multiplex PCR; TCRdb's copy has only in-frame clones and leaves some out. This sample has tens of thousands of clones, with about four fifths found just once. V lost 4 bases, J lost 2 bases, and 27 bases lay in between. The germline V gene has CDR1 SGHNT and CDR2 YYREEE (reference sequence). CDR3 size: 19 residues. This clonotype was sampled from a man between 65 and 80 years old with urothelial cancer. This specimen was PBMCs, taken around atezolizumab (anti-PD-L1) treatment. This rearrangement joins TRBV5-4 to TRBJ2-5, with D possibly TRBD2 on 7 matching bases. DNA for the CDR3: TGTGCCAGCAGCCCTGGACGGAGAGGGGGGGGGCTTGTACAAGAGACCCAGTACTTC. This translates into CASSPGRRGGGLVQETQYF.